One T cell receptor beta chain is described in this entry. Its target is not known. After 5'RACE with constant-segment primers, TCR alpha and TCR beta cDNA libraries carrying sample barcodes and UMIs were obtained. Using its own MiXCR run on the 5' RACE reads, TCRdb lists one record per CDR3 protein. The sample contains some 350,000 distinct CDR3 sequences, around a sixth of which appear only once. Germline CDR1 is DFQATT and CDR2 is SNEGSKA (reference sequence). Trimming shortened V by 5 bases and J by 9 bases, and 16 bases separated the two germline ends. The CDR3 contains 12 residues. The data were taken from a study of T-cell memory formation after mild COVID-19. Study-level information: The study found TCR clusters largely donor specific.

Overall study results and limits: CD4+ contracting clones lay mainly in CM and EM, CD8+ ones in EMRA. The study detected some responding clones in pre-infection memory, suggesting cross-reactive memory joined.

The chain links TRBV20-1 to TRBJ1-1; perhaps TRBD1 as D (6 bases). Sample: PBMCs or a T cell subset sorted from them (not recorded which). This receptor was obtained from a man aged 18 to 29 who had mild COVID-19 (a few samples of this study predate the infection). Cell type and time point are not known. This chain's CDR3 is CSAYHRERKAFF. CDR3 DNA sequence: TGCAGTGCTTATCACAGGGAAAGGAAAGCTTTCTTT.